The 18 T cell receptor beta chains below come from one sample, sequenced in a study of beta chain features in type 1 diabetes (dated by TCRdb to the late 2010s). Antigen specificity for these receptors is unknown. Paper-wide results and their limitations: A moderate but significant shortening of TCRB CDR3 length was observed in type 1 diabetes patients in all four CD4+ subsets.

The protocol used for the library was the immunoSEQ multiplex PCR assay. All of the isolated RNA was reverse transcribed with the High Capacity cDNA Reverse Transcription Kit, so expressed TCRB transcripts were sequenced. TCRdb stores this immuneACCESS table with in-frame sequences only. Part of the clones is absent; in the studies checked, under half of the shortfall reflects unresolved V genes, and no reason is known for the rest. Here the sample has 150,000 to 180,000 clones; approximately 10% occur a single time. Jointly, the top ten make up less than 0.5% of the sample. Sequenced: central memory CD4+ T cells from blood. The origin of the receptors is a man aged 25-45 years with type 1 diabetes.

The chain links TRBV23-1 to TRBJ1-5; D unclear. TRBV23-1 is given ORF status, its function remaining uncertain. Trimming removed 8 bases from V and 0 bases from J, with 20 bases in between. The CDR3 extends over 17 amino acids. CDR3 sequence: CASREPSNGNSNQPQHF. CDR3 bases: TGCGCCAGCCGAGAACCGAGTAACGGGAATAGCAATCAGCCCCAGCATTTT.

The chain recombines TRBV11-2 with TRBJ2-2; 10 bases fit TRBD2. CDR1 and CDR2 from the germline V gene are SGHAT and FQNNGV. Unmatched junction bases numbered 4, after V lost 5 bases and J lost 4 bases. The CDR3 covers 15 residues. The DNA for the CDR3 is TGTGCCAGCAGCCCCGGGACTAGCGTCACCGGGGAGCTGTTTTTT. Its protein product is CASSPGTSVTGELFF. Based on the CDR3 plus reference TRBV11-2 and TRBJ2-2, the full variable domain is EAGVAQSPRYKIIEKRQSVAFWCNPISGHATLYWYQQILGQGPKLLIQFQNNGVVDDSQLPKDRFSAERLKGVDSTLKIQPAKLEDSAVYLCASSPGTSVTGELFFGEGSRLTVL.

This chain links TRBV12-2 with TRBJ1-2; the table's D call, TRBD1, was not checked against the DNA. TRBV12-2 counts as a pseudogene. The CDR3 has 13 residues. DNA of the CDR3: TGTGCAAGTCGCCCCAGGGTTTGCTATGGCTACACCTTC. Protein sequence: CASRPRVCYGYTF.

This chain uses TRBV29-1 with TRBJ1-2; 7 bases align to TRBD1. Per germline, CDR1 SQVTM and CDR2 ANQGSEA. This CDR3 has 13 residues. J lost 4 bases, V lost 2 bases, and 4 bases had no gene match. The CDR3 reads CSVEKGAGYGYTF. The DNA of the CDR3 is TGCAGCGTTGAAAAGGGGGCTGGCTATGGCTACACCTTC.

The chain has TRBV5-1 and TRBJ2-7, with D perhaps matching TRBD1 (5 bases). The CDR3 is 15 residues long. Trimming shortened V by 1 base and J by 3 bases, and 14 bases separated the two germline ends. Germline V gene data show CDR1 as SGHRS and CDR2 as YFSETQ. CDR3 coding DNA: TGCGCCAGCAGCTTGCAAACAGGCCCTGACTACGAGCAGTACTTC. This codes for CASSLQTGPDYEQYF.

This clone showed up just a few times. The chain joins TRBV2 to TRBJ2-2; D gene unclear. The V gene's germline CDR1 is SNHLY and CDR2 FYNNEI. CDR3 size: 15 residues. V lost 2 bases and J 0 bases, leaving 7 bases between the germline ends. CDR3 loop: CASSELSANTGELFF. CDR3 bases: TGTGCCAGCAGTGAACTGAGCGCGAACACCGGGGAGCTGTTTTTT.

This clone was recorded a few times. The chain uses TRBV7-9 and TRBJ2-7, with D hard to call. The V end was cut by 5 bases, the J end by 12 bases, with 17 bases between. The CDR3 loop spans 12 amino acids. CDR1 SEHNR and CDR2 FQNEAQ come from the germline V gene (reference sequence). The CDR3 protein is CASSLQEAGPYF. In DNA form, the CDR3 reads TGTGCCAGCAGCCTACAAGAAGCAGGCCCGTACTTC.

This clone was detected only a few times. The gene calls are TRBV4-1 and TRBJ2-3; D is possibly TRBD2 (6 bases). CDR3 length: 14 amino acids. Germline CDR1 MGHRA, CDR2 YSYEKL. V lost 4 bases, J lost 1 base, and 9 bases lay in between. CDR3 protein: CASSRDSGTDTQYF. For the CDR3, the DNA is TGCGCCAGCAGCCGGGACTCAGGCACAGATACGCAGTATTTT.

This clone has only a few counts. The chain recombines TRBV29-1 with TRBJ2-3, with a tentative D call TRBD1 (5 bases). V shed 4 bases and J shed 0 bases, with 11 bases lying between them. This CDR3 is 14 amino acids long. Germline-derived CDR1 and CDR2 are SQVTM and ANQGSEA. CDR3: CSVGQGYSTDTQYF. CDR3 nucleotide sequence: TGCAGCGTTGGGCAGGGATATAGCACAGATACGCAGTATTTT.

In its sample, this clone was seen a few times. The chain has TRBV5-1 and TRBJ2-3; tentatively, D is TRBD1 (6 bases). Trimming stripped 4 bases from V and 5 bases from J, with 14 bases between. This CDR3 contains 14 residues. The germline gives CDR1 SGHRS, CDR2 YFSETQ. In DNA form, the CDR3 reads TGCGCCAGCAGCCCGGACCTACAGGGAGATACGCAGTATTTT. Translating gives CASSPDLQGDTQYF.

This clone occurred a few times. The chain links TRBV28 to TRBJ2-6; D unresolved. The V gene's germline CDR1 is MDHEN and CDR2 SYDVKM. This CDR3 has 15 residues. V dropped 4 bases and J dropped 2 bases, with 9 bases sitting between them. This CDR3 reads CASSSLAAGANVLTF. The CDR3 DNA reads TGTGCCAGCAGTTCATTGGCAGCTGGGGCCAACGTCCTGACTTTC.

A few counts support this clone. The genes are TRBV27 and TRBJ2-2, with 12 bases aligning to TRBD1. The CDR3 runs 17 residues. Germline V gene data show CDR1 as MNHEY and CDR2 as SMNVEV (reference sequence). Germline trimming cut 2 bases from V and 3 bases from J; bases unmatched to any gene: 4. The CDR3 region has the DNA TGTGCCAGCAGTTTAGATGGGACAGGGGGCCACACCGGGGAGCTGTTTTTT. The encoded protein is CASSLDGTGGHTGELFF.

In this sample, this clone turned up a few times. The chain combines TRBV7-2 with TRBJ1-2, with TRBD1 as a possible D gene (5 bases). This CDR3 spans 13 amino acids. The germline V and J ends were trimmed by 1 base and 8 bases, with 11 bases remaining between them. The germline V gene has CDR1 SGHTA and CDR2 FQGNSA. The CDR3 here is CASSLVTVQGYTF. Written as DNA, the CDR3 is TGTGCCAGCAGCTTAGTGACAGTGCAAGGCTACACCTTC. Variable domain in full (rest from reference TRBV7-2 and TRBJ1-2): GAGVSQSPSNKVTEKGKDVELRCDPISGHTALYWYRQSLGQGLEFLIYFQGNSAPDKSGLPSDRFSAERTGGSVSTLTIQRTQQEDSAVYLCASSLVTVQGYTFGSGTRLTVV.

This clone has more than one count but fewer than ten. The V and J genes are TRBV18 and TRBJ2-5; D remains unclear. The CDR3 has 13 residues. CDR1 is KGHSH and CDR2 is LQKENI in the germline V gene. Deletions cut 2 bases from V and 0 bases from J, with 4 bases between. The CDR3 loop is CASSPSYQETQYF. DNA for the CDR3: TGTGCCAGCTCACCATCCTACCAAGAGACCCAGTACTTC.

The rearrangement links TRBV5-6 to TRBJ1-1; D remains unclear. Germline CDR1 is SGHDT and CDR2 is YYEEEE. This CDR3 is built from 13 residues. Trimming pared 2 bases from V and 1 base from J, leaving 6 bases between. CDR3 DNA sequence: TGTGCCAGCAGCTTTCGAGAGAACACTGAAGCTTTCTTT. It translates to CASSFRENTEAFF.

The chain joins TRBV11-1 to TRBJ2-7; D ambiguous. Trimming stripped 5 bases from V and 6 bases from J, with 11 bases between. Germline CDR1 reads SGHAT; CDR2 reads FQDESV (reference sequence). This CDR3 region has 12 residues. The CDR3 sequence is CASSPDWSEQYF. The CDR3 DNA reads as TGTGCCAGCAGCCCCGACTGGTCCGAGCAGTACTTC.

This clone was counted a few times. The chain links TRBV5-1 to TRBJ2-2; D is possibly TRBD1 (5 bases). Germline V gene sequence: CDR1 SGHRS, CDR2 YFSETQ. V was trimmed by 1 base and J by 3 bases, leaving 10 bases between them. The length of the CDR3 is 15 residues. The CDR3 sequence: CASSLREGDTGELFF. CDR3 DNA sequence: TGCGCCAGCAGCTTGAGGGAAGGGGACACCGGGGAGCTGTTTTTT.

In this sample, this clone turned up a few times. The V gene is TRBV5-1, the J gene TRBJ2-2, with no clear D. Germline assignment: CDR1 SGHRS and CDR2 YFSETQ. V was pared by 7 bases and J by 1 base, with 11 bases between. CDR3 length equals 14 residues. CDR3: CASRLDLNTGELFF. For the CDR3, the DNA is TGCGCCAGCCGGTTAGACTTGAACACCGGGGAGCTGTTTTTT.